What follows describes a single TCR beta chain. The antigen it recognizes is unknown. The listed sequencing device is Illumina HiSeq 2000. 5'RACE template switching, by which a universal primer site and unique molecular identifiers were added, was used to make TCR beta cDNA libraries. Synthesis of cDNA was primed from the TCR beta constant segment and was followed by two consecutive PCR amplification steps. In the source study's methods: MIGEC handled demultiplexing of the reads and grouping by UMI, while MiTCR was used to assemble and quantify clonotypes. To remove erroneous sequences, TCR cDNA sequences were retained only when supported by two or more reads. The tcR package was used for downstream repertoire analysis, and clonotypes were matched between fractions using CDR3 nucleotide sequence together with V segment. Antigen specificity was annotated against VDJdb with VDJmatch, allowing one amino acid substitution in CDR3. The reads were reprocessed in TCRdb, with one entry per CDR3 protein sequence and no accompanying DNA. It is TCRdb's table, rather than the study itself, that gives the V and J calls and clone size. The record for this sample contains 200,000 to 300,000 distinct CDR3 sequences. About 0.39% of the sample is in the top ten clones.

This entry comes from a study of T cells expressing NK-cell markers (dated by TCRdb to 2020 to 2022). Notes on the research overall: Three sorted T-cell subsets (CD3+CD56+NKG2C+, CD3+CD56+NKG2C- and CD3+CD56-NKG2C+) from fewer than 10 donors had their TCR beta-chain repertoires profiled. Among the eight sequenced donors, only one was HCMV-seronegative, while the other seven were HCMV-seropositive. Illumina HiSeq 2000/2500, MiSeq or NextSeq was used to sequence libraries as 2 x 150 bp reads. All eight donors whose samples were sequenced were randomly selected healthy volunteers, three of them men and five women. Study-wide findings and limitations: For five or six donors, the dominant CD3+CD56+NKG2C+ clonotypes were among the top 10 CD8+ clonotypes and accounted for about 1.0-7.5% of CD8+ T cells. Those dominant clonotypes were again the most abundant among CD3+CD56-NKG2C+ cells in a few donors, at about 28.3-65%. Whether the expanded NKG2C-expressing T cell clones were specific for HCMV antigens remained unclear.

To determine HCMV serostatus, a commercial ELISA kit was used to detect HCMV-specific IgG in serum. Peripheral blood mononuclear cells were isolated from blood by Ficoll density gradient centrifugation. From the cysteine up to the phenylalanine, the CDR3 has a length of 15 residues. DNA was not recorded. The receptor was derived from a man younger than 30 in good health. Donor details come from another sample of the same person, matched by shared clones. The rearrangement joined TRBV12-3 or TRBV12-4 to TRBJ1-3. The sample comprised blood T cells: a sorted CD56 or NKG2C T cell subset, CD4+ or CD8+ T cells, or bulk PBMC T cells (not recorded which). The CDR3 loop reads CASSFGSRIGNTIYF.